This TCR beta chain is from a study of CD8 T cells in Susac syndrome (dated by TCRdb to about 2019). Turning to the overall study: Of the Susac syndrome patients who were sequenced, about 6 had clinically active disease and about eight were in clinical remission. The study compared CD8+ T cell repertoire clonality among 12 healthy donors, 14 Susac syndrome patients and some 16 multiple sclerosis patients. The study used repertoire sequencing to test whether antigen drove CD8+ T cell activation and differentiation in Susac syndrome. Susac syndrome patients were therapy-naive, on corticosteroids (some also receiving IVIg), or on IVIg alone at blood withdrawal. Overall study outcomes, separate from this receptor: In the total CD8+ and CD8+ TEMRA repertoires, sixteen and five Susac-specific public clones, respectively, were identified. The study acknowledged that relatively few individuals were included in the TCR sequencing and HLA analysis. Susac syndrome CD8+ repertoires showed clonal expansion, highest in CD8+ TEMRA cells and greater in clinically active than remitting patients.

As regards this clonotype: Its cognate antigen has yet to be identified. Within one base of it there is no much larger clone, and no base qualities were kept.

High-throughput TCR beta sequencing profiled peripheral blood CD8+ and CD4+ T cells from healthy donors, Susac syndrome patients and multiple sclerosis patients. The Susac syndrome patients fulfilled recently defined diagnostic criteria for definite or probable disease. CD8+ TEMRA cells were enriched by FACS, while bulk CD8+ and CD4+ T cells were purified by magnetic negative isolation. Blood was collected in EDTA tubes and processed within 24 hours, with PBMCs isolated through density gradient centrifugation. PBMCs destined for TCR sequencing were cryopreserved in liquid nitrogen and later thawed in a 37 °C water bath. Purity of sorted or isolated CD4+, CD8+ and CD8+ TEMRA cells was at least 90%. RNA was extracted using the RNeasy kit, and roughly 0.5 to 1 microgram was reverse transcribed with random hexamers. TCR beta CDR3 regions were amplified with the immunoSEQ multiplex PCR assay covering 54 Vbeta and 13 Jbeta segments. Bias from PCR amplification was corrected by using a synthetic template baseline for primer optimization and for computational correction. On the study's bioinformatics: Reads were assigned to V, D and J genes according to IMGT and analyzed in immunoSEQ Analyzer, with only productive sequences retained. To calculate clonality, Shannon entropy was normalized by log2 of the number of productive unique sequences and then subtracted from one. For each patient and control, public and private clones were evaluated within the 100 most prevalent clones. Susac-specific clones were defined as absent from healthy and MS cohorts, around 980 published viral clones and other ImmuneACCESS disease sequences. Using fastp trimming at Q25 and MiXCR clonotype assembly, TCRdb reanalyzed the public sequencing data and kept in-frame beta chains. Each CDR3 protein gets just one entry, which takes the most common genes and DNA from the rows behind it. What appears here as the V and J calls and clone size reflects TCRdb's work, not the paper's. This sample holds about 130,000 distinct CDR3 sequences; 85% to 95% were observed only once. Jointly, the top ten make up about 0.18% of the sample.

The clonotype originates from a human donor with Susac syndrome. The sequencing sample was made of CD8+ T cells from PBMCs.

The CDR3 protein: CASSGLAGHGYTF. The DNA sequence is given as TGTGCCAGCAGTGGACTAGCAGGTCATGGCTACACCTTC. The sequence links TRBV2 to TRBJ1-2, with the identity of the D gene unclear. V loses 4 bases, J loses 6 bases, and the germline ends lie 12 bases apart. Including the terminal cysteine and phenylalanine, the CDR3 comprises 13 residues. Only the CDR3 portion is preserved as DNA: 39 bases, with reading frame beginning at the first base. Per the germline V gene, SNHLY is the CDR1 and FYNNEI is the CDR2.